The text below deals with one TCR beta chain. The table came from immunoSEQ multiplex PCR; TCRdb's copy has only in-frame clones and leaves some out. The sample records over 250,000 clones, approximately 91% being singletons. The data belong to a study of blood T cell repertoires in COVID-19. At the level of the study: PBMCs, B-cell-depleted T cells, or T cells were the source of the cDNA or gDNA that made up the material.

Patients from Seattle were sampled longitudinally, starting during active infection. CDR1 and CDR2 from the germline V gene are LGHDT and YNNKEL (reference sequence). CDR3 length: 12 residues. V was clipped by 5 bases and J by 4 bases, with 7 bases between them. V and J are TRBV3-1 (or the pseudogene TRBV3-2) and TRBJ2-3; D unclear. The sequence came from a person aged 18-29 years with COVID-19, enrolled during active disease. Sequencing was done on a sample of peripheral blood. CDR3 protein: CASSLEADTQYF. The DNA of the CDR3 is TGTGCCAGCAGCTTAGAGGCAGATACGCAGTATTTT.